This note documents a single T cell receptor (beta chain) sequence. Measured with immunoSEQ multiplex PCR; TCRdb has only the in-frame clones, and not every one. The repertoire includes about 210,000 clones, 70% to 90% of them detected once, and around 4.7% sits in the top ten. This record belongs to a study of blood T cell repertoires in COVID-19. The overall study: T cells, B-cell-depleted T cells, or PBMCs provided the cDNA or gDNA that served as material.

V was cut by 2 bases and J by 5 bases, with 18 bases left in between. Germline values: CDR1 SNHLY, CDR2 FYNNEI. The CDR3 runs to 16 residues. Input material: PBMCs or T cells enriched from blood (not recorded which). The J gene is TRBJ2-5, the V gene TRBV2, with D perhaps TRBD2 (7 bases). This receptor was obtained from a man aged 25-40 years with acute COVID-19. The CDR3 DNA is TGTGCCAGCAGTGAATCACGGGCGGGGGCTCGGGAGACCCAGTACTTC. Amino acids: CASSESRAGARETQYF.